These T cell receptor beta chains were read from a single sample in a study of response to subunit inactivated influenza vaccine. TCRdb redid the calling of the RT-PCR reads with MiXCR, one entry per CDR3 protein. The table records 450,000 to 700,000 distinct CDR3 sequences, 11% to 15% of them present only once. The sequencing here drew on PBMCs from blood, taken 11 to 12 days after vaccination. The receptors shown here come from a man aged 45 to 65 who received an inactivated influenza vaccine. Each CDR3 is given with its conserved first and last residue. Fields, in order: J gene, D gene, clone size, V gene, CDR3 protein, CDR3 DNA. The D gene is left open where the match is weak. Clone size is not always given. Where it is, it says once, few, many or a class for expanded clones.

J gene: TRBJ2-1
D gene: TRBD2
clone size: -
V gene: TRBV9
CDR3 protein: CASSVGGRAASEQFF
CDR3 DNA: TGTGCCAGCAGCGTTGGCGGGAGGGCCGCCTCTGAGCAGTTCTTC

J gene: TRBJ1-5
D gene: -
clone size: few
V gene: TRBV28
CDR3 protein: CASSLRQLQPQHF
CDR3 DNA: TGTGCCAGCAGCTTAAGACAGCTACAGCCCCAGCATTTT

J gene: TRBJ2-4
D gene: TRBD2
clone size: -
V gene: TRBV11-2
CDR3 protein: CASSTRWSSGGNIQYF
CDR3 DNA: TGTGCCAGCAGCACCCGGTGGTCTAGCGGGGGTAACATTCAGTACTTC

J gene: TRBJ2-1
D gene: TRBD1
clone size: few
V gene: TRBV4-1
CDR3 protein: CASSQDRDRITHNEQFF
CDR3 DNA: TGCGCCAGCAGCCAAGATAGGGACAGGATAACACACAATGAGCAGTTCTTC

J gene: TRBJ2-5
D gene: -
clone size: few
V gene: TRBV7-2
CDR3 protein: CASSSRGQGRETQYF
CDR3 DNA: TGTGCCAGCAGCTCCAGAGGGCAGGGTAGGGAGACCCAGTACTTC

J gene: TRBJ2-5
D gene: TRBD2
clone size: few
V gene: TRBV20-1
CDR3 protein: CSASGGTSGQETQYF
CDR3 DNA: TGCAGTGCTAGTGGGGGGACTAGCGGCCAAGAGACCCAGTACTTC

J gene: TRBJ2-2
D gene: -
clone size: few
V gene: TRBV6-2/TRBV6-3
CDR3 protein: CASSYPGLLRTGELFF
CDR3 DNA: TGTGCCAGCAGTTACCCGGGACTTCTGAGAACCGGGGAGCTGTTTTTT

J gene: TRBJ2-7
D gene: TRBD1
clone size: -
V gene: TRBV7-2
CDR3 protein: CASSVRDRGYEQYF
CDR3 DNA: TGTGCCAGCAGCGTACGGGACAGGGGCTACGAGCAGTACTTC

J gene: TRBJ2-3
D gene: -
clone size: -
V gene: TRBV7-3
CDR3 protein: CASSSTTRGTQYF
CDR3 DNA: TGTGCCAGCAGCTCGACTACCCGGGGTACGCAGTATTTT

J gene: TRBJ2-7
D gene: -
clone size: -
V gene: TRBV5-1
CDR3 protein: CASSLEVESYEQYF
CDR3 DNA: TGCGCCAGCAGCTTGGAGGTAGAATCCTACGAGCAGTACTTC

J gene: TRBJ2-7
D gene: TRBD1
clone size: -
V gene: TRBV12-3/TRBV12-4
CDR3 protein: CASTGTGSEQYF
CDR3 DNA: TGTGCCAGCACCGGGACAGGGTCCGAGCAGTACTTC

J gene: TRBJ2-1
D gene: -
clone size: few
V gene: TRBV11-3
CDR3 protein: CASSSRGAYYNEQFF
CDR3 DNA: TGTGCCAGCAGCTCCCGGGGAGCGTACTACAATGAGCAGTTCTTC

J gene: TRBJ1-1
D gene: -
clone size: few
V gene: TRBV20-1
CDR3 protein: CSVLTENTEAFF
CDR3 DNA: TGCAGTGTCCTCACTGAGAACACTGAAGCTTTCTTT

J gene: TRBJ1-1
D gene: -
clone size: -
V gene: TRBV6-5
CDR3 protein: CASSSGRANTEAFF
CDR3 DNA: TGTGCCAGCAGTTCAGGGAGAGCGAACACTGAAGCTTTCTTT

J gene: TRBJ2-7
D gene: -
clone size: few
V gene: TRBV5-1
CDR3 protein: CASSLVDRNYEQYF
CDR3 DNA: TGCGCCAGCAGCTTGGTCGACAGGAACTACGAGCAGTACTTC

J gene: TRBJ2-7
D gene: -
clone size: few
V gene: TRBV7-9
CDR3 protein: CASRDGITYEQYF
CDR3 DNA: TGTGCCAGCCGGGACGGGATCACCTACGAGCAGTACTTC

J gene: TRBJ1-5
D gene: -
clone size: many
V gene: TRBV7-9
CDR3 protein: CRDDNQPQHF
CDR3 DNA: TGTAGGGATGACAATCAGCCCCAGCATTTT

J gene: TRBJ2-2
D gene: -
clone size: few
V gene: TRBV14
CDR3 protein: CASSQKGTTTGELFF
CDR3 DNA: TGTGCCAGCAGCCAAAAAGGGACAACCACCGGGGAGCTGTTTTTT

J gene: TRBJ2-5
D gene: TRBD2
clone size: -
V gene: TRBV20-1
CDR3 protein: CSANGGMAGGPGETQYF
CDR3 DNA: TGCAGTGCCAATGGTGGCATGGCGGGGGGGCCGGGAGAGACCCAGTACTTC

J gene: TRBJ2-3
D gene: -
clone size: many
V gene: TRBV20-1
CDR3 protein: CSAAQGSSTDTQYF
CDR3 DNA: TGCAGTGCTGCCCAGGGTAGCAGCACAGATACGCAGTATTTT

J gene: TRBJ1-5
D gene: -
clone size: many
V gene: TRBV12-3/TRBV12-4
CDR3 protein: CASSPTGAWGQPQHF
CDR3 DNA: TGTGCCAGCAGCCCGACGGGGGCTTGGGGTCAGCCCCAGCATTTT

J gene: TRBJ2-7
D gene: -
clone size: few
V gene: TRBV6-6
CDR3 protein: CASALVGVYEQYF
CDR3 DNA: TGTGCCAGCGCTTTAGTAGGAGTCTACGAGCAGTACTTC

J gene: TRBJ2-2
D gene: -
clone size: many
V gene: TRBV2
CDR3 protein: CASKDWNTGELFF
CDR3 DNA: TGTGCCAGCAAGGACTGGAACACCGGGGAGCTGTTTTTT

J gene: TRBJ2-7
D gene: -
clone size: few
V gene: TRBV5-1
CDR3 protein: CASSPSGAYEQYF
CDR3 DNA: TGCGCCAGCAGCCCCTCAGGGGCCTACGAGCAGTACTTC

J gene: TRBJ2-1
D gene: TRBD1
clone size: -
V gene: TRBV10-3
CDR3 protein: CAIRDGTGQLGEQFF
CDR3 DNA: TGTGCCATCAGGGATGGGACAGGGCAGTTGGGAGAGCAGTTCTTC

J gene: TRBJ2-5
D gene: TRBD2
clone size: many
V gene: TRBV29-1
CDR3 protein: CSVRPRGIETQYF
CDR3 DNA: TGCAGCGTACGACCGCGGGGGATCGAGACCCAGTACTTC

J gene: TRBJ2-7
D gene: -
clone size: few
V gene: TRBV5-1
CDR3 protein: CASSKDTTSSYEQYF
CDR3 DNA: TGCGCCAGCAGTAAGGACACGACGAGCTCCTACGAGCAGTACTTC

J gene: TRBJ2-1
D gene: TRBD2
clone size: few
V gene: TRBV20-1
CDR3 protein: CSAVGLAGDNEQFF
CDR3 DNA: TGCAGTGCCGTTGGACTAGCGGGAGATAATGAGCAGTTCTTC

J gene: TRBJ1-4
D gene: -
clone size: few
V gene: TRBV7-2
CDR3 protein: CASSLGLRGGEKLFF
CDR3 DNA: TGTGCCAGCAGCTTAGGTCTTCGGGGAGGTGAAAAACTGTTTTTT

J gene: TRBJ1-1
D gene: -
clone size: -
V gene: TRBV10-3
CDR3 protein: CAIKFGGDTEAFF
CDR3 DNA: TGTGCCATCAAATTTGGGGGTGACACTGAAGCTTTCTTT

J gene: TRBJ2-1
D gene: TRBD2
clone size: -
V gene: TRBV20-1
CDR3 protein: CSASLAGVDEQFF
CDR3 DNA: TGCAGTGCTAGCCTAGCGGGAGTGGATGAGCAGTTCTTC

J gene: TRBJ2-7
D gene: TRBD1
clone size: many
V gene: TRBV7-8
CDR3 protein: CASSIVPGQGTYEQYF
CDR3 DNA: TGTGCCAGCAGCATAGTACCGGGACAGGGGACCTACGAGCAGTACTTC

J gene: TRBJ2-1
D gene: TRBD2
clone size: -
V gene: TRBV28
CDR3 protein: CASSLASGRGNEQFF
CDR3 DNA: TGTGCCAGCAGTTTAGCTAGCGGGAGGGGCAATGAGCAGTTCTTC

J gene: TRBJ1-2
D gene: -
clone size: -
V gene: TRBV20-1
CDR3 protein: CSARETGVGYTF
CDR3 DNA: TGCAGTGCTCGAGAGACTGGGGTCGGCTACACCTTC

J gene: TRBJ1-4
D gene: -
clone size: -
V gene: TRBV7-9
CDR3 protein: CASSPSGRNNEKLFF
CDR3 DNA: TGTGCCAGCAGCCCCAGTGGCAGGAATAATGAAAAACTGTTTTTT

J gene: TRBJ1-1
D gene: TRBD1
clone size: -
V gene: TRBV29-1
CDR3 protein: CSVGGQGVTEAFF
CDR3 DNA: TGCAGCGTTGGGGGACAGGGGGTCACTGAAGCTTTCTTT

J gene: TRBJ2-1
D gene: -
clone size: -
V gene: TRBV7-2
CDR3 protein: CASSLGQFNEQFF
CDR3 DNA: TGTGCCAGCAGCTTAGGGCAGTTCAATGAGCAGTTCTTC

J gene: TRBJ2-3
D gene: TRBD2
clone size: few
V gene: TRBV20-1
CDR3 protein: CSASPLAGSTDTQYF
CDR3 DNA: TGCAGTGCTAGTCCCCTAGCGGGGAGCACAGATACGCAGTATTTT

J gene: TRBJ1-5
D gene: -
clone size: many
V gene: TRBV29-1
CDR3 protein: CSVGGGGSQPQHF
CDR3 DNA: TGCAGCGTAGGAGGGGGGGGCAGTCAGCCCCAGCATTTT

J gene: TRBJ2-1
D gene: -
clone size: -
V gene: TRBV7-9
CDR3 protein: CASSPDRRAEQFF
CDR3 DNA: TGTGCCAGCAGCCCCGACCGTCGTGCTGAGCAGTTCTTC

J gene: TRBJ2-1
D gene: -
clone size: many
V gene: TRBV5-1
CDR3 protein: CASSLTGPPKNEQFF
CDR3 DNA: TGCGCCAGCAGCCTTACCGGGCCTCCGAAAAATGAGCAGTTCTTC

J gene: TRBJ2-6
D gene: TRBD1
clone size: few
V gene: TRBV4-1
CDR3 protein: CASSQTDRAGANVLTF
CDR3 DNA: TGCGCCAGCAGCCAAACGGACAGGGCGGGGGCCAACGTCCTGACTTTC

J gene: TRBJ2-2
D gene: -
clone size: -
V gene: TRBV10-3
CDR3 protein: CATHSSITGTPSAGELFF
CDR3 DNA: TGTGCCACCCACTCTTCTATTACCGGGACTCCAAGCGCCGGGGAGCTGTTTTTT

J gene: TRBJ2-3
D gene: TRBD2
clone size: -
V gene: TRBV10-3
CDR3 protein: CAISGTSGSPDTQYF
CDR3 DNA: TGTGCCATCAGTGGGACTAGCGGGAGTCCAGATACGCAGTATTTT

J gene: TRBJ2-1
D gene: TRBD2
clone size: -
V gene: TRBV20-1
CDR3 protein: CSARASGLSYNEQFF
CDR3 DNA: TGCAGTGCTAGGGCTAGCGGCCTCTCCTACAATGAGCAGTTCTTC